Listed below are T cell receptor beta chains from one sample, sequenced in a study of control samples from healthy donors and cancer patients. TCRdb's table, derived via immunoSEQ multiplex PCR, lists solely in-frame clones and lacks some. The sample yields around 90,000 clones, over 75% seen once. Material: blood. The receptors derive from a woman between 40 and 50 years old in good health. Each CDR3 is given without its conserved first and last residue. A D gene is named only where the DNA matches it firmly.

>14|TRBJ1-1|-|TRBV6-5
ASSLRLEPTNTEAF
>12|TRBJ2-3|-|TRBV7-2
ASSYQTGSDTQY
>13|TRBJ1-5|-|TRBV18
ASSDSLYSNQPQH
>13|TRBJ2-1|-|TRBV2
ASTPDFRSWNEQF
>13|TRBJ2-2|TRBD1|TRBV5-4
ASSHITGGNGELF
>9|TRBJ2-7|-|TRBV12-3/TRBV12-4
ASSRGLEQY
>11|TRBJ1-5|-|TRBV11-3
ASSFGSHQPQH
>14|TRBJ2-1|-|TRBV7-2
ASSVKPGHIYNEQF
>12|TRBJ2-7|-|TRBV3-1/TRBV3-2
ASRAWWGHKEQY
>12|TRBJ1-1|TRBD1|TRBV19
ASSTKSGGTEAF
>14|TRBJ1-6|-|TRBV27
ASSFVGSRDNSPLH
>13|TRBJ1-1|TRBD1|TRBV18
ASSPPTGGDTEAF
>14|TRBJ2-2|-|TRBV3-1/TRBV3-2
ASSQEGVGNTGELF
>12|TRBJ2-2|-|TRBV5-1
ASSLGVGPGELF
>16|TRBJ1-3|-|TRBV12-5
ASGLVLLGAPSGNTIY
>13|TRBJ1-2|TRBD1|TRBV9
ASSVGGTAIYGYT